This T cell receptor (beta chain) derives from a study of blood T cells in healthy people across ages. Study at large: With template switching, about one barcoded beta molecule was captured per two T cells. Findings and caveats of the study: Versus aged donors, long-lived donors had higher diversity and more naive CD4+ cells.

Through a sample-barcoded 5' primer and a J-beta primer mix, a second PCR was run for roughly 6 to 12 cycles. A tag from a template-switch adaptor with 12 random nucleotides marked each cDNA molecule. Each CDR3 protein is one row after TCRdb ran MiXCR on the 5' RACE reads. The repertoire holds about 970,000 distinct CDR3 sequences, around 54% seen once, with roughly a fifth in the top ten. The CDR3 has 15 amino acids. Germline V gene lookup returns CDR1 SGHVS and CDR2 FNYEAQ. The germline V and J ends were trimmed by 5 bases and 0 bases, with 14 bases remaining between them. A word on this clonotype: The antigen is not known.

The specimen sequenced was blood. The chain combines TRBV7-6 with TRBJ2-7; perhaps TRBD2 as D (6 bases). The source of this sequence is a woman aged 60 to 75 in good health. The CDR3 is CASSPTGSNSYEQYF. DNA of the CDR3: TGTGCCAGCAGCCCAACCGGGAGCAACTCCTACGAGCAGTACTTC.